A single sample is the source of the 28 T cell receptor beta chains below, sequenced in a study of lymphopenia after photon versus proton radiotherapy. Data came from immunoSEQ multiplex PCR; TCRdb stores just in-frame clones and leaves some out. The profile shows under 80,000 clones, approximately 86% of them singletons. Sample: peripheral blood, taken from a patient treated with photon-based radiotherapy. These receptors were taken from a middle-aged man with gastric cancer.

V and J are TRBV12-5 and TRBJ1-1; TRBD1 matches 8 bases. Trimming at V came to 4 bases and at J to 4 bases, leaving 2 bases not matched to a gene. The CDR3 runs to 13 residues. Germline CDR1 is LGHNT and CDR2 is FRNRAP. The CDR3 DNA is TGTGCTAGTGGTTACAGGGGGAGCACTGAAGCTTTCTTT. Translation: CASGYRGSTEAFF.

The chain links TRBV19 to TRBJ2-7; either TRBD1 or TRBD2 may fit D (6 bases each). V lost 8 bases and J lost 5, with 22 bases in between. The CDR3 has 15 amino acids. The germline V gene encodes CDR1 LNHDA and CDR2 SQIVND (reference sequence). The CDR3 protein is CASRESGQGNHEQYF. The CDR3 region has the DNA TGTGCCAGTCGGGAAAGCGGGCAGGGGAACCACGAGCAGTACTTC. Drawing the rest from reference TRBV19 and TRBJ2-7, the complete variable domain is DGGITQSPKYLFRKEGQNVTLSCEQNLNHDAMYWYRQDPGQGLRLIYYSQIVNDFQKGDIAEGYSVSREKKESFPLTVTSAQKNPTAFYLCASRESGQGNHEQYFGPGTRLTVT.

This chain joins TRBV6-1 and TRBJ2-3, with 8 bases lining up with TRBD1. This CDR3 region has 14 residues. J gave up 2 bases and V 6 bases, and 4 bases lay outside the gene matches. Germline lookup yields CDR1 MNHNS and CDR2 SASEGT. CDR3 protein: CASRRTGNTDTQYF. The CDR3 DNA is TGTGCCAGCAGGCGGACAGGGAACACAGATACGCAGTATTTT.

This rearrangement joins TRBV5-1 to TRBJ1-1; D remains unclear. V was pared by 4 bases and J by 1 base, with 11 bases between. The germline V gene encodes CDR1 SGHRS and CDR2 YFSETQ. This CDR3 has 14 residues. The DNA for the CDR3 is TGCGCCAGCAGCAGAGACGGGCAGAACACTGAAGCTTTCTTT. It translates to CASSRDGQNTEAFF.

Turning to this clone: Within the sample, other DNA sequences also encode this same CDR3. V is TRBV10-3 and J is TRBJ2-7; D is undetermined. This CDR3 is built from 12 residues. V was trimmed by 3 bases and J by 4 bases, leaving 7 bases between them. Germline lookup yields CDR1 ENHRY and CDR2 SYGVKD. This CDR3 reads CAISDRSYEQYF. The CDR3 DNA follows: TGTGCCATCAGTGATAGGTCTTACGAGCAGTACTTC.

This chain uses TRBV2 with TRBJ1-5, with 7 positions matching TRBD1. CDR3 size: 16 residues. Trimming cost V 6 bases and J 2 bases; bases outside gene matches: 10. Per the germline V gene, CDR1 is SNHLY and CDR2 is FYNNEI. DNA of the CDR3: TGTGCCAGCAGAAAAGACAGGGTAGCCGGCAATCAGCCCCAGCATTTT. Translating it yields CASRKDRVAGNQPQHF.

This chain uses TRBV9 with TRBJ2-7; 7 nucleotides agree with TRBD1. This CDR3 is built from 13 residues. V dropped 4 bases and J dropped 6; count of bases not matched to a gene: 7. Germline V gene data show CDR1 as SGDLS and CDR2 as YYNGEE. In DNA, the CDR3 is TGTGCCAGCAGCAACAGCAGGGGGAGCGAGCAGTACTTC. Amino acids: CASSNSRGSEQYF.

This chain links TRBV7-3 with TRBJ1-1; 10 positions match TRBD1. V gave up 5 bases and J gave up 6 bases; unmatched junction bases: 3. The germline CDR1 and CDR2 sequences are SGHTA and FQGTGA. CDR3 length equals 13 residues. CDR3 sequence (DNA): TGTGCCAGCAGCCGGGACAGGGGATCTGAAGCTTTCTTT. Protein sequence: CASSRDRGSEAFF.

The genes are TRBV5-6 and TRBJ1-4; no clear D. The V gene's germline CDR1 is SGHDT and CDR2 YYEEEE. The CDR3 contains 15 residues. The V end lost 2 bases, the J end lost 4 bases, and 12 bases lay between the germline ends. CDR3 bases: TGTGCCAGCAGCTTAGGGCAATGGGGTAATGAAAAACTGTTTTTT. Protein: CASSLGQWGNEKLFF.

The chain employs TRBV5-1 and TRBJ2-5; D not resolved. Germline values: CDR1 SGHRS, CDR2 YFSETQ. Trimming pared 3 bases from V and 1 base from J, leaving 7 bases between. The CDR3 has 13 residues. CDR3 in amino acids: CASSSYSQETQYF. Here the CDR3 DNA reads TGCGCCAGCAGCTCCTACAGCCAAGAGACCCAGTACTTC.

The table lists this clone with a count of one. J is TRBJ1-2 and V is TRBV9, with 7 positions matching TRBD1. The CDR3 contains 14 residues. In germline, CDR1 is SGDLS, CDR2 YYNGEE. V lost 4 bases to trimming and J lost 3 bases; unmatched junction nucleotides: 6. CDR3 protein: CASSPRQGDYGYTF. CDR3 DNA sequence: TGTGCCAGCAGCCCCCGTCAGGGGGACTATGGCTACACCTTC.

This clone occurred once. CDR3 residues: CATSREKAGGFGYQETQYF. DNA of the CDR3: TGTGCCACCAGCAGAGAGAAAGCGGGGGGGTTTGGGTACCAAGAGACCCAGTACTTC. The chain is built from TRBV15 and TRBJ2-5; 10 bases are shared with TRBD2. Looked up from germline, CDR1 is LNHNV and CDR2 is YYDKDF (reference sequence). The CDR3 length is 19 residues. V was pared by 0 bases and J by 0 bases, with 10 bases of the junction left unmatched.

The V gene is TRBV19, the J gene TRBJ2-7; D is uncertain. V was trimmed by 3 bases and J by 6 bases, leaving 9 bases between them. Germline V CDR1 and CDR2: LNHDA, SQIVND (reference sequence). This CDR3 has 12 residues. The CDR3 is CASSMMLGEQYF. Here the CDR3 DNA reads TGTGCCAGTAGTATGATGTTGGGCGAGCAGTACTTC.

This chain connects TRBV2 to TRBJ2-5; 9 positions match TRBD1. J gave up 4 bases and V 6 bases, and 6 bases lay outside the gene matches. The germline gives CDR1 SNHLY, CDR2 FYNNEI. The CDR3 extends over 14 amino acids. This CDR3 reads CASSAQGAGETQYF. CDR3 bases: TGTGCCAGCAGCGCACAGGGGGCGGGAGAGACCCAGTACTTC.

The rearrangement uses TRBV5-4 and TRBJ2-3; 9 bases are a match to TRBD2. This CDR3 is 19 amino acids long. CDR1 SGHNT and CDR2 YYREEE come from the germline V gene (reference sequence). V lost 4 bases, J lost 2 bases, and 17 bases stayed unmatched. This CDR3 is CASSQAQGRSGGNTDTQYF. CDR3 DNA sequence: TGTGCCAGCAGCCAGGCTCAGGGGCGTAGCGGGGGAAACACAGATACGCAGTATTTT.

Only a few counts were recorded for this clone. In nucleotides, the CDR3 is TGTGCCAGCTCACCAGCCGGGACAGGGCTAACCTACGAGCAGTACTTC. Its protein is CASSPAGTGLTYEQYF. V gene TRBV18 combines with J gene TRBJ2-7, with 9 bases aligning to TRBD1. The V segment lost 2 bases and the J segment 2 bases; nucleotides outside the gene matches: 7. Germline V gene lookup returns CDR1 KGHSH and CDR2 LQKENI. CDR3 length: 16 residues.

The rearrangement joins TRBV6-1 to TRBJ2-2, with 8 positions matching TRBD1. The CDR3 is 13 residues long. Germline assignment: CDR1 MNHNS and CDR2 SASEGT. With V trimmed by 4 bases and J by 6 bases, 1 base remained unmatched. Here the CDR3 reads CASSARGPGELFF. CDR3 bases: TGTGCCAGCAGTGCCAGGGGGCCCGGGGAGCTGTTTTTT.

This rearrangement joins TRBV5-4 to TRBJ1-1; a weak D match, TRBD1 (5 bases). Trimming stripped 2 bases from V and 7 bases from J, with 15 bases between. Looked up from germline, CDR1 is SGHNT and CDR2 is YYREEE (reference sequence). CDR3 length equals 14 residues. CDR3 sequence (DNA): TGTGCCAGCAGCTTTGGCCGCCGGGACGGTGAAGCTTTCTTT. Translated: CASSFGRRDGEAFF.

The CDR3 spells CASSHPSSGAVNEQFF. DNA of the CDR3: TGTGCCAGCAGCCACCCGTCTAGCGGGGCCGTCAATGAGCAGTTCTTC. This chain uses TRBV9 with TRBJ2-1, with TRBD2 matching over 9 bases. Germline CDR1 is SGDLS and CDR2 is YYNGEE. Unmatched junction bases numbered 11, after V lost 4 bases and J lost 6 bases. The CDR3 contains 16 residues. Full variable domain (missing parts from reference TRBV9 and TRBJ2-1): DSGVTQTPKHLITATGQRVTLRCSPRSGDLSVYWYQQSLDQGLQFLIQYYNGEERAKGNILERFSAQQFPDLHSELNLSSLELGDSALYFCASSHPSSGAVNEQFFGPGTRLTVL.

The V gene is TRBV20-1, the J gene TRBJ1-1; D call uncertain. Looked up from germline, CDR1 is DFQATT and CDR2 is SNEGSKA (reference sequence). Deletions cut 7 bases from V and 8 bases from J, with 5 bases between. The CDR3 contains 8 residues. The CDR3 protein is CSVNEAFF. DNA for the CDR3: TGCAGTGTGAACGAAGCTTTCTTT.

The chain recombines TRBV2 with TRBJ2-5, with 10 nucleotides matching TRBD1. The CDR3 is 15 residues long. The germline V gene has CDR1 SNHLY and CDR2 FYNNEI. The J segment lost 5 bases and the V segment lost 3 bases, leaving 6 bases of the junction unmatched. The DNA of the CDR3 is TGTGCCAGCAGTGATCAGGGACAGGGGATGGAGACCCAGTACTTC. It yields the protein CASSDQGQGMETQYF.

The chain employs TRBV7-9 and TRBJ1-5; TRBD1 is a possible D gene (5 bases). Per germline, CDR1 SEHNR and CDR2 FQNEAQ (reference sequence). Trimming pared 4 bases from V and 2 bases from J, leaving 12 bases between. The CDR3 loop spans 15 amino acids. The chain's CDR3 is CASSSGGARNQPQHF. The CDR3, as DNA: TGTGCCAGCAGCTCCGGCGGGGCCCGCAATCAGCCCCAGCATTTT.

V usage is TRBV7-2 and J usage is TRBJ2-3; D is uncertain. CDR1 and CDR2 (germline): SGHTA, FQGNSA. V lost 4 bases, J lost 7 bases, and 12 bases lay in between. The CDR3 is 13 amino acids. DNA for the CDR3: TGTGCCAGCAGCTCCGGTCCCACCTATACGCAGTATTTT. Encoded protein: CASSSGPTYTQYF.

This chain links TRBV9 with TRBJ2-5; TRBD1 aligns across 7 bases. Germline CDR1 SGDLS, CDR2 YYNGEE. The V and J ends lost 4 bases and 8 bases, in that order; junction bases with no gene match: 11. This CDR3 is built from 14 residues. The CDR3 sequence: CASSPGTEGGTQYF. The CDR3 DNA is TGTGCCAGCAGCCCCGGGACAGAAGGGGGAACCCAGTACTTC.

This chain links TRBV5-1 with TRBJ2-5; the D gene is possibly TRBD2 (6 bases). The CDR3 runs to 15 residues. Trimming took off 4 bases at V and 5 bases at J, with 18 bases between the two ends. CDR1 is SGHRS and CDR2 is YFSETQ in the germline V gene. The CDR3 reads CASSVSPRGRETQYF. The CDR3 DNA sequence: TGCGCCAGCAGCGTATCCCCTCGGGGGAGGGAGACCCAGTACTTC.

This chain joins TRBV4-1 and TRBJ2-7; TRBD1 matches at 8 bases. The germline V gene has CDR1 MGHRA and CDR2 YSYEKL. CDR3 length: 15 amino acids. The V segment lost 3 bases and the J segment 3 bases; nucleotides outside the gene matches: 7. This chain's CDR3 is CASSHPGQAFYEQYF. CDR3 bases: TGCGCCAGCAGCCATCCGGGACAGGCGTTCTACGAGCAGTACTTC.

The chain links TRBV7-2 to TRBJ1-1; 10 nucleotides align to TRBD1. Germline V CDR1 and CDR2: SGHTA, FQGNSA. The trim removed 5 bases at V and 6 bases at J, leaving 3 bases unmatched. The CDR3 consists of 13 residues. The CDR3 nucleotides read TGTGCCAGCAGCCGACAGGGGGCATCTGAAGCTTTCTTT. It yields the protein CASSRQGASEAFF.

Details on this clone: Within the sample, other DNA sequences also encode this same CDR3. The chain joins TRBV9 to TRBJ1-1; maybe TRBD1 (6 bases). The V gene's germline CDR1 is SGDLS and CDR2 YYNGEE. With 0 bases removed from V and 4 bases from J, the gap between germline ends came to 7 bases. The CDR3 covers 13 residues. CDR3 sequence: CASSVAGATEAFF. The CDR3 DNA reads TGTGCCAGCAGCGTAGCGGGGGCCACTGAAGCTTTCTTT.